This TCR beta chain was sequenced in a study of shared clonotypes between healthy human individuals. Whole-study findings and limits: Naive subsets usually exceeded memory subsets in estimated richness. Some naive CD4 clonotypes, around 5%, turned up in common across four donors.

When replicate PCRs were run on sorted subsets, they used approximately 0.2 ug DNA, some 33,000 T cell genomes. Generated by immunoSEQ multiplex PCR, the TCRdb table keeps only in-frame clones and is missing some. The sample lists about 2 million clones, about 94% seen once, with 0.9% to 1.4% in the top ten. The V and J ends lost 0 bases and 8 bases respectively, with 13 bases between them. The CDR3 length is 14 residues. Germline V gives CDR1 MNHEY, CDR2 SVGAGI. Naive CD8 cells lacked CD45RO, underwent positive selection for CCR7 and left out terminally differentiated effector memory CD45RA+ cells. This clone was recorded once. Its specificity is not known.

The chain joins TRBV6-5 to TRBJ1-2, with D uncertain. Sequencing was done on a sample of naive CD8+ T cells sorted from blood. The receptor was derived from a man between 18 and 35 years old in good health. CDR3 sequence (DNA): TGTGCCAGCAGTTACTCATCGGGTGCTAGGGGCTACACCTTC. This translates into CASSYSSGARGYTF.